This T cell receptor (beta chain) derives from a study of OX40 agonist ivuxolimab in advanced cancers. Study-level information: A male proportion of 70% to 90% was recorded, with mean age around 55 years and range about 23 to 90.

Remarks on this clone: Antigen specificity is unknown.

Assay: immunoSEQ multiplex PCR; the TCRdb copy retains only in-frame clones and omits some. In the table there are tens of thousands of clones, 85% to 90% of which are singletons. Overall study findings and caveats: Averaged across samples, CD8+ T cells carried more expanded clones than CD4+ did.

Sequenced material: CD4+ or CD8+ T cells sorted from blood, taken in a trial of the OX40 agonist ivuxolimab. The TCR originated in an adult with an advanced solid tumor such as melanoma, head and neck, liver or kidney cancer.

The CDR3 DNA reads TGTGCCTGGAGAAAGGATGGGAATCAGCCCCAGCATTTT. This sequence encodes CAWRKDGNQPQHF. This chain joins TRBV30 and TRBJ1-5; no firm D call. Trimming removed 3 bases from V and 4 bases from J, with 10 bases in between. The germline CDR1 and CDR2 sequences are GTSNPN and SVGIG (reference sequence). This CDR3 contains 13 residues.